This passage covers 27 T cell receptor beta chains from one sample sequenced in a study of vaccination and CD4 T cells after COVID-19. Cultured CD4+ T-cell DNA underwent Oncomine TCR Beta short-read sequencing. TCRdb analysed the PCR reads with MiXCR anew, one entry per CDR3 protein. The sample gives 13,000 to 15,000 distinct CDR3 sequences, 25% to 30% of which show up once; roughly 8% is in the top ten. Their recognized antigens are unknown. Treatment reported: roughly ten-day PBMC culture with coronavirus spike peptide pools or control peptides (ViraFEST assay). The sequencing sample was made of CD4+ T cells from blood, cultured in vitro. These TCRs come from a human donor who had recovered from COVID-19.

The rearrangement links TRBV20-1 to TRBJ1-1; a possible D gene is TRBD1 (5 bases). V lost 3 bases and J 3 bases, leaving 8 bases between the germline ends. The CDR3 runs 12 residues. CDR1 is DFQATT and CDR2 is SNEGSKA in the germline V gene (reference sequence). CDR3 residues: CSASDSYTEAFF. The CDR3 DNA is TGCAGTGCTAGTGACAGTTACACTGAAGCTTTCTTT.

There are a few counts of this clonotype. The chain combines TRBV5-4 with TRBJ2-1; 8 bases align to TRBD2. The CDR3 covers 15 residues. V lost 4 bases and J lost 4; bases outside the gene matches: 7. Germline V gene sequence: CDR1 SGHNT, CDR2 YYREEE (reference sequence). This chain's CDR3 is CASSPELAVYNEQFF. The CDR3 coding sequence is TGTGCCAGCAGCCCGGAACTAGCGGTGTACAATGAGCAGTTCTTC.

CDR3 nucleotides: TGTGCCAGCTCAGCTACTCCCGACAGAAACTATGGCTACACCTTC. It encodes CASSATPDRNYGYTF. V gene TRBV18 combines with J gene TRBJ1-2, with a weak D call TRBD1 (5 bases). The V gene lost 5 bases and the J gene lost 2 bases, with 15 bases spanning the gap. This CDR3 region has 15 residues. CDR1 is KGHSH, CDR2 LQKENI, per germline.

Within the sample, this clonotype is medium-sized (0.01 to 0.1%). This CDR3 reads CSAQTGFGNQPQHF. The CDR3 DNA follows: TGCAGTGCTCAAACAGGTTTCGGCAATCAGCCCCAGCATTTT. The rearrangement links TRBV20-1 to TRBJ1-5, with a possible D match to TRBD1 (5 bases). The CDR3 covers 14 residues. Germline values: CDR1 DFQATT, CDR2 SNEGSKA (reference sequence). The V and J ends lost 5 bases and 2 bases respectively, with 13 bases between them.

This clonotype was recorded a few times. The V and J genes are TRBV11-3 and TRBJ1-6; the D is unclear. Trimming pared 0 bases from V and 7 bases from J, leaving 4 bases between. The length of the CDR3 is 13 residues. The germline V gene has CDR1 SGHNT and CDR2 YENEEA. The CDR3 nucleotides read TGTGCCAGCAGCTTAGATGGGAATTCACCCCTCCACTTT. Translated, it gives CASSLDGNSPLHF.

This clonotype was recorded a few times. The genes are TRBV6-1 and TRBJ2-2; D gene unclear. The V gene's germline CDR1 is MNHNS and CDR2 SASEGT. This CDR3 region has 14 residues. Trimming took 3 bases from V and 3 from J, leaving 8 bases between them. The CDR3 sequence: CASSEGRYTGELFF. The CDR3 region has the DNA TGTGCCAGCAGTGAGGGCAGATACACCGGGGAGCTGTTTTTT.

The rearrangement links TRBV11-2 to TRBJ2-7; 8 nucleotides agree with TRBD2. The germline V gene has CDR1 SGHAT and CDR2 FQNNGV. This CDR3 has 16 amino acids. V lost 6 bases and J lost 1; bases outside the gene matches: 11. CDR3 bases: TGTGCCAGCAGGTCCGGGAGGGGAAAGGGATCCTACGAGCAGTACTTC. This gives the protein CASRSGRGKGSYEQYF.

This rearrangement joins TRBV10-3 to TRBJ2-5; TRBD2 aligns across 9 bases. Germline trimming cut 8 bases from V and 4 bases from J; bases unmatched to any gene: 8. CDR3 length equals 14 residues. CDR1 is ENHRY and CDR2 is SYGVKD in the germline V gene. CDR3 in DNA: TGTGCCATCGGTGCTCTAGCGGGGAGAGAGACCCAGTACTTC. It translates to CAIGALAGRETQYF.

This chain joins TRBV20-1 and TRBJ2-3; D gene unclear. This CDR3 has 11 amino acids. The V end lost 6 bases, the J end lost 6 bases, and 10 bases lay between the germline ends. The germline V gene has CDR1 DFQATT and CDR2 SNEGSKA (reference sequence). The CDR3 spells CSAHSQDTQYF. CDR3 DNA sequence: TGCAGTGCCCATAGCCAGGATACGCAGTATTTT.

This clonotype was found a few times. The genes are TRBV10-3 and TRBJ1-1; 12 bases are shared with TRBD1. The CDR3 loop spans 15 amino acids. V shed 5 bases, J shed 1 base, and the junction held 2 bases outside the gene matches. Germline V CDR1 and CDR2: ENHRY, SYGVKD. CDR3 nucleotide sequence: TGTGCCATCAGTCGGGGACAGGGGGCGAACACTGAAGCTTTCTTT. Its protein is CAISRGQGANTEAFF.

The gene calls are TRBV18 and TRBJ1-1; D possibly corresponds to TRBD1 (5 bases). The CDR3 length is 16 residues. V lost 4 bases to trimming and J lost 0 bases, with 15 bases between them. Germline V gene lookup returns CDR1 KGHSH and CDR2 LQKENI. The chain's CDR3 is CASSLGVSSMNTEAFF. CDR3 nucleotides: TGTGCCAGCTCACTGGGGGTCTCATCCATGAACACTGAAGCTTTCTTT.

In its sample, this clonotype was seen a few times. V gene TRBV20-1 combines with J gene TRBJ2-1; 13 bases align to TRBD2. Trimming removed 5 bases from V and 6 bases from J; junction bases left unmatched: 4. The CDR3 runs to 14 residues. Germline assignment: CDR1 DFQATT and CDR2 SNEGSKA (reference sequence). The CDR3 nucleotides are TGCAGTGCTGCGACTAGCGGGGGGAGCAATGAGCAGTTCTTC. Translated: CSAATSGGSNEQFF.

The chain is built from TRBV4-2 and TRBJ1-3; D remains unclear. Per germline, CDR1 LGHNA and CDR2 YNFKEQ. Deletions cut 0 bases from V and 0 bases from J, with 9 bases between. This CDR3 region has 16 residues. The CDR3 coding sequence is TGTGCCAGCAGCCAAGATAGGCTCGTCTCTGGAAACACCATATATTTT. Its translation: CASSQDRLVSGNTIYF.

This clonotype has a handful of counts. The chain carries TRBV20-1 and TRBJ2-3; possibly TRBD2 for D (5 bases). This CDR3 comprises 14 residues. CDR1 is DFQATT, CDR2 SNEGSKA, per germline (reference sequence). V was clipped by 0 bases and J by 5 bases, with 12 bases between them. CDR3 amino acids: CSARDLQEVDTQYF. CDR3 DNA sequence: TGCAGTGCTAGAGATCTCCAGGAGGTAGATACGCAGTATTTT.

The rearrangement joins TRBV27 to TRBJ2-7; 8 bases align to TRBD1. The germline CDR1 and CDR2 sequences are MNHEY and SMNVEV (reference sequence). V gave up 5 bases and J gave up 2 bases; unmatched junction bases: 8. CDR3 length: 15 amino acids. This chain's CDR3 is CASSPRQGLPYEQYF. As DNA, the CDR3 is TGTGCCAGCAGTCCCCGACAGGGGCTACCCTACGAGCAGTACTTC.

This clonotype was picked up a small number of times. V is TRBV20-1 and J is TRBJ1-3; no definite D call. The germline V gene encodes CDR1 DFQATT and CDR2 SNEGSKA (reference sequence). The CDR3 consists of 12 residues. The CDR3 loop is CSASPSGNTIYF. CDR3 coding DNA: TGCAGCGCCAGCCCCTCTGGAAACACCATATATTTT.

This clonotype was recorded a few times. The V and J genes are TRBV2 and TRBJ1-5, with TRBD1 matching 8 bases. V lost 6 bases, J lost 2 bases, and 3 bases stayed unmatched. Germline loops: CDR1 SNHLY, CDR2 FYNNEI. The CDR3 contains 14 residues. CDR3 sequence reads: CASSADRGNQPQHF. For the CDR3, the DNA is TGTGCCAGCAGCGCGGACAGGGGCAATCAGCCCCAGCATTTT.

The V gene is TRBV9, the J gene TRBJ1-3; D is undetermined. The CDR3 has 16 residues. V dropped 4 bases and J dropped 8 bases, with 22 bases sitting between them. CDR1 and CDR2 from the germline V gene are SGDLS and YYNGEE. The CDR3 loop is CASSYQAGRRLDTIYF. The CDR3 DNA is TGTGCCAGCAGCTACCAGGCGGGCAGAAGGTTAGACACCATATATTTT.

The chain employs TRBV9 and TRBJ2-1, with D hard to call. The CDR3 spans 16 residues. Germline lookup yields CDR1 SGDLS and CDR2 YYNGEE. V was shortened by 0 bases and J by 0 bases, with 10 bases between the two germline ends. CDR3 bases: TGTGCCAGCAGCGTAGAGGTCCTCAGCTCCTACAATGAGCAGTTCTTC. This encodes CASSVEVLSSYNEQFF.

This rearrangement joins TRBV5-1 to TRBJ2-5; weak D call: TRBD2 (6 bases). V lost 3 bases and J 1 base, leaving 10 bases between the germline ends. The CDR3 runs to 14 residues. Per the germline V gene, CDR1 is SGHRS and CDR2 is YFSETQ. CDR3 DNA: TGCGCCAGCAGCTACATGGGACTCCAAGAGACCCAGTACTTC. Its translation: CASSYMGLQETQYF.

Here the CDR3 DNA reads TGTGCCAGCAGTAATGGACAGGGCCTGTATCAGCCCCAGCATTTT. It encodes CASSNGQGLYQPQHF. V is TRBV6-2 or TRBV6-3 and J is TRBJ1-5, with 8 bases that match TRBD1. CDR1 is MNHEY, CDR2 SVGEGT, per germline. There are 15 residues in the CDR3. With V trimmed by 5 bases and J by 5 bases, 8 bases remained unmatched.

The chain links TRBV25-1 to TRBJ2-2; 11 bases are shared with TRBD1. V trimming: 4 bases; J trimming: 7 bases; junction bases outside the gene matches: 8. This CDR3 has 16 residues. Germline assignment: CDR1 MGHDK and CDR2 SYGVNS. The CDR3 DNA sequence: TGTGCCAGCAGTGCCAGGACAGGGGGCTTTGGCGGGGAGCTGTTTTTT. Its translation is CASSARTGGFGGELFF.

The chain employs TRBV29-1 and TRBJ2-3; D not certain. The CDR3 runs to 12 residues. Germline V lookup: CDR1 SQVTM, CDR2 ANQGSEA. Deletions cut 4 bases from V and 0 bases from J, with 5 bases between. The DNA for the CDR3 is TGCAGCGTTGCTGCTAGCACAGATACGCAGTATTTT. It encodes CSVAASTDTQYF.

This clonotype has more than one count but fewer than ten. The CDR3, as DNA: TGTGCCAGCAGCACCGATGGGGGGTACAATCAGCCCCAGCATTTT. Translating gives CASSTDGGYNQPQHF. J is TRBJ1-5 and V is TRBV7-9, with D perhaps matching TRBD1 (5 bases). Germline V gives CDR1 SEHNR, CDR2 FQNEAQ (reference sequence). The length of the CDR3 is 15 residues. V gave up 5 bases and J gave up 3 bases, with 14 bases separating them. The variable domain in full, completed from reference TRBV7-9 and TRBJ1-5, reads DTGVSQNPRHKITKRGQNVTFRCDPISEHNRLYWYRQTLGQGPEFLTYFQNEAQLEKSRLLSDRFSAERPKGSFSTLEIQRTEQGDSAMYLCASSTDGGYNQPQHFGDGTRLSIL.

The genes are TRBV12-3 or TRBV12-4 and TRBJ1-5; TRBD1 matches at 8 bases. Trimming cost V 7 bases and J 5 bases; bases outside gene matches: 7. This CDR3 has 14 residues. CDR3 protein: CASTLTGGHQPQHF. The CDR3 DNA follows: TGTGCCAGCACTCTAACAGGGGGTCATCAGCCCCAGCATTTT.

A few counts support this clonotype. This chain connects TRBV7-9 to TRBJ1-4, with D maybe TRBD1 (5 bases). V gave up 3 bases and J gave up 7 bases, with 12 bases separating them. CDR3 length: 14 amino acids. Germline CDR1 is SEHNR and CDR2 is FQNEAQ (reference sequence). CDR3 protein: CASSFSGEGEKLFF. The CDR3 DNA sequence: TGTGCCAGCAGCTTTTCGGGGGAAGGTGAAAAACTGTTTTTT.

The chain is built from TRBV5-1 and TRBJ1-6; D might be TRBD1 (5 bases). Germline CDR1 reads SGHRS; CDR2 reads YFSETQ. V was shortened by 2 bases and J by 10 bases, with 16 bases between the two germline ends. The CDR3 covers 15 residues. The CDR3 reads CASSFQGVENSPLHF. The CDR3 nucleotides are TGCGCCAGCAGCTTTCAGGGAGTCGAAAACTCACCCCTCCACTTT.